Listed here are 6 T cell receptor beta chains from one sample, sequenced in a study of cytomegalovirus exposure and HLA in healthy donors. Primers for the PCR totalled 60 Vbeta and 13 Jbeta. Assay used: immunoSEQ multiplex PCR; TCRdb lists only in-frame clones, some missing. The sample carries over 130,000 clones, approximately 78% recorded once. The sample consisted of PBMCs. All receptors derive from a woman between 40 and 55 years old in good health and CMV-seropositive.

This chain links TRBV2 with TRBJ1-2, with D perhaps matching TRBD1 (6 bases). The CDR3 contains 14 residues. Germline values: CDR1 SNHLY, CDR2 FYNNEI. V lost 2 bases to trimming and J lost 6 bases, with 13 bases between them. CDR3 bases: TGTGCCAGCAGTGAATCGGGGGGCTTCAATGGCTACACCTTC. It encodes CASSESGGFNGYTF.

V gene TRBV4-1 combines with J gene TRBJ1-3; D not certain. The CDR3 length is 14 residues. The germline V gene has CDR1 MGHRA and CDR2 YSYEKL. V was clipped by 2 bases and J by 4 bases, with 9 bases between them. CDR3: CASSQQEVGNTIYF. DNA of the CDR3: TGCGCCAGCAGCCAACAGGAAGTCGGAAACACCATATATTTT.

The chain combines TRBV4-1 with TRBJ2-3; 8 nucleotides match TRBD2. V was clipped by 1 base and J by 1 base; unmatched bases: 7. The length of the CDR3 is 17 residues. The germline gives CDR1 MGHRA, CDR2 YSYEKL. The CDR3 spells CASSQAGPAGGTDTQYF. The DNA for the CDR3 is TGCGCCAGCAGCCAAGCGGGGCCAGCGGGAGGCACAGATACGCAGTATTTT.

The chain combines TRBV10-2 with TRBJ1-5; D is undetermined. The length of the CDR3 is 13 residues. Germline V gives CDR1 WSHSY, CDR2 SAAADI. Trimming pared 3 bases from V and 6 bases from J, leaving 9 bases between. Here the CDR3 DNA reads TGCGCCAGCAGTGATTCGAACTTTCAGCCCCAGCATTTT. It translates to CASSDSNFQPQHF.

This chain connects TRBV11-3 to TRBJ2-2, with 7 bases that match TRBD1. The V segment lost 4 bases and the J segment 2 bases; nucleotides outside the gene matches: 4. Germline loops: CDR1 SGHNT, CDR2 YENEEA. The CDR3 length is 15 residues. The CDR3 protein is CASSYGTANTGELFF. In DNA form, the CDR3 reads TGTGCCAGCAGCTACGGGACAGCCAACACCGGGGAGCTGTTTTTT.

The CDR3 DNA reads as TGCGCCAGCAGCCAAGGGGACAGGGGGCGGGAGACCCAGTACTTC. Translated: CASSQGDRGRETQYF. The chain couples TRBV4-1 to TRBJ2-5; TRBD1 matches at 12 bases. The CDR3 length is 15 residues. Germline V gene lookup returns CDR1 MGHRA and CDR2 YSYEKL. V shed 1 base and J 5 bases; nucleotides not matched to a gene: 2.